This TCR beta chain appears in the sequencing data of a study of blood T cell repertoires in COVID-19. About the research overall: Sample material is recorded as cDNA or gDNA derived from T cells, B-cell-depleted T cells, or PBMCs.

Profiled with immunoSEQ multiplex PCR; TCRdb holds only in-frame clones, not every one. Of roughly 77,000 clones listed, roughly 85% are singletons. Germline assignment: CDR1 WNHNN and CDR2 SYGVQD (reference sequence). The CDR3 sequence is 13 residues long. Trimming shortened V by 5 bases and J by 10 bases, and 15 bases separated the two germline ends. The material sequenced was peripheral blood. The V call is TRBV10-1, the J call TRBJ2-1, with D tentatively TRBD1 (5 bases). The receptor's source is a human donor in a cohort sampled during active COVID-19. CDR3 sequence (DNA): TGCGCCAGCAGTCCAGCAGGGTCCCCGGAGCAGTTCTTC. Residues: CASSPAGSPEQFF.